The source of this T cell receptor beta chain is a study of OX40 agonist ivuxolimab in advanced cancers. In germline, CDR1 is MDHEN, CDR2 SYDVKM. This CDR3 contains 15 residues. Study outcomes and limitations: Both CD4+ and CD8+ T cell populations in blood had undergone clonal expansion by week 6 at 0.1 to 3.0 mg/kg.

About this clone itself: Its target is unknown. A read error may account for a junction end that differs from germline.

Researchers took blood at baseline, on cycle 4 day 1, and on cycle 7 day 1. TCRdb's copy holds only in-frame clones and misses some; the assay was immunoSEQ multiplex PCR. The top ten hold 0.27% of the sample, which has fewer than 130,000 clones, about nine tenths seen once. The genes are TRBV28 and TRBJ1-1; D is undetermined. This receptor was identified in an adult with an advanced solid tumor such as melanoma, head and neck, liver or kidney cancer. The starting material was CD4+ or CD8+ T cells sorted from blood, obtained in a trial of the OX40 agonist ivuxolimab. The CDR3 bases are TGTGCCAGCAGTTCGTTTACGGTAAGGTACACTGGAGCTTTCTTT. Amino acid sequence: CASSSFTVRYTGAFF. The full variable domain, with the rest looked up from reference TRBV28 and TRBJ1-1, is DVKVTQSSRYLVKRTGEKVFLECVQDMDHENMFWYRQDPGLGLRLIYFSYDVKMKEKGDIPEGYSVSREKKERFSLILESASTNQTSMYLCASSSFTVRYTGAFFGQGTRLTVV.